This T cell receptor (beta chain) was profiled in a study of PD-1 blockade in classical Hodgkin lymphoma. The study, taken as a whole, reports: Diminished baseline TCR diversity has been reported in newly diagnosed patients relative to healthy donors. Differences between repertoires have undefined causes, possibly disease activity or prior therapy.

Details on this clone: The antigen remains undetermined.

Trimming pared 3 bases from V and 8 bases from J, leaving 13 bases between. The CDR3 extends over 13 amino acids. From germline, CDR1 is KGHSH and CDR2 LQKENI. The time point here: cycle 4 day 1 (C4D1), after six to seven weeks of nivolumab. Brentuximab vedotin exposure varied among the patients, all of whom had relapsed after autologous stem cell transplantation. Magnetic depletion of unwanted cells isolated CD4+ T cells from thawed PBMCs. Sequenced by immunoSEQ multiplex PCR; TCRdb stores in-frame clones only, minus some. The data show 20,000 to 25,000 clones, 80% seen once. This sequence joins TRBV18 and TRBJ1-1; D gene ambiguous. The source material was CD4+ T cells from blood, sampled before the fourth cycle of nivolumab. This sequence originates from a human donor with classical Hodgkin lymphoma. CDR3 sequence reads: CASSPSLGWEAFF. CDR3 DNA: TGTGCCAGCTCACCCTCCCTCGGGTGGGAAGCTTTCTTT.